The source of this T cell receptor beta chain is a study of human T cells and chemical hapten exposure. Looked up from germline, CDR1 is LNHDA and CDR2 is SQIVND (reference sequence). V was shortened by 6 bases and J by 1 base, with 14 bases between the two germline ends. The CDR3 is made up of 15 amino acids. TCRdb re-derived calls from the RACE reads in MiXCR, one entry per CDR3 protein. The sample contains about 97,000 distinct CDR3 sequences, around a quarter of which appear only once. Specified time point: patch test 3, about 24 weeks after DPC sensitization. Treatment given: therapeutic diphenylcyclopropenone sensitization with weekly scalp DPC.

This chain links TRBV19 with TRBJ2-3, with TRBD2 as a possible D gene (7 bases). Source: whole blood, taken in connection with sensitization to the hapten diphenylcyclopropenone (DPC). The sequence was obtained from a man aged 40-50 years with alopecia areata. Some clones in this sample may be carry-over from other donors' samples. In DNA form, the CDR3 reads TGTGCCAGTAGGCGGGGGCGGGAACGCACAGATACGCAGTATTTT. It translates to CASRRGRERTDTQYF.